These T cell receptor beta chains were read from a single sample in a study of cytomegalovirus exposure and HLA in healthy donors. Clones were read by immunoSEQ multiplex PCR, and TCRdb kept only the in-frame ones, dropping some. The sample carries 80,000 to 100,000 clones, approximately 90% recorded once. The sample comprised PBMCs. These receptors originate from a man between 25 and 39 years old in good health and CMV-seronegative. The CDR3 runs from the conserved cysteine through the conserved F or W. D genes are given only for firm matches. Clone size, where shown, is once, few, many, or a class for clones that have expanded.

- TRBJ1-5 - TRBV2 TGTGCCAGCAGAGGACAGTCTAATCAGCCCCAGCATTTT CASRGQSNQPQHF
- TRBJ1-5 TRBD1 TRBV11-2 TGTGCCAGCAGCTTTGACAGGGCCGACAATCAGCCCCAGCATTTT CASSFDRADNQPQHF
- TRBJ1-5 - TRBV10-2 TGCGCCAGCAGTGAGTCCGGGGTAAGTCAGCCCCAGCATTTT CASSESGVSQPQHF
- TRBJ2-7 TRBD2 TRBV10-3 TGTGCCATCAGTGAGTCCCTAGCGGTCTACGAGCAGTACTTC CAISESLAVYEQYF
- TRBJ2-7 TRBD2 TRBV5-1 TGCGCCAGCAGCTCGGACGCCTCTAGCGGCTCCTACGAGCAGTACTTC CASSSDASSGSYEQYF
- TRBJ1-1 - TRBV6-1 TGTGCCAGCAGTGCAGTTTCGAACACTGAAGCTTTCTTT CASSAVSNTEAFF
- TRBJ1-5 TRBD1 TRBV5-6 TGTGCCAGCAGCCCCGACAGGGGAAATAGCAATCAGCCCCAGCATTTT CASSPDRGNSNQPQHF
- TRBJ2-3 - TRBV4-2 TGTGCCAGCAGCCAAGATCGAGGTACAGATACGCAGTATTTT CASSQDRGTDTQYF
- TRBJ2-1 TRBD2 TRBV2 TGTGCCAGCAGTGCGTTCCGGGAGGCCCAATACAATGAGCAGTTCTTC CASSAFREAQYNEQFF
- TRBJ2-5 TRBD2 TRBV7-9 TGTGCCAGCAGCTTACGGGAGGTGGCAGAGACCCAGTACTTC CASSLREVAETQYF
- TRBJ1-1 - TRBV19 TGTGCCAGTAGTCAGGGGTGGACTGAAGCTTTCTTT CASSQGWTEAFF
few TRBJ2-7 TRBD1 TRBV11-2 TGTGCCAGCAGCTTAGGCCCACCAGGGGGCTACGAGCAGTACTTC CASSLGPPGGYEQYF
- TRBJ2-2 TRBD2 TRBV28 TGTGCCAGCAGTTCGGGACTAGCGAGAACGAACACCGGGGAGCTGTTTTTT CASSSGLARTNTGELFF
- TRBJ2-7 - TRBV2 TGTGCCAGCATGAACGGCTCCTACGAGCAGTACTTC CASMNGSYEQYF
- TRBJ2-1 TRBD2 TRBV10-3 TGTGCCATCAGGCGGGAGTTCTCCTACAATGAGCAGTTCTTC CAIRREFSYNEQFF
- TRBJ1-5 TRBD1 TRBV5-8 TGTGCCAGCAGCCGATTGGGACAGTCCAGTCAGCCCCAGCATTTT CASSRLGQSSQPQHF
- TRBJ2-3 - TRBV16 TGTGCCAGCAGCCGGAGCGGGGATACGCAGTATTTT CASSRSGDTQYF
- TRBJ1-1 TRBD1 TRBV27 TGTGCCAGCAGTTTCCAGAGGCCCAGGGGGAGAAGAGGTGAGGGTACTGAAGCTTTCTTT CASSFQRPRGRRGEGTEAFF
- TRBJ2-7 TRBD1 TRBV19 TGTGCCAGTACCGCGACAGGGGATTCCTACGAGCAGTACTTC CASTATGDSYEQYF
- TRBJ2-1 TRBD2 TRBV7-7 TGTGCTAGCAGCCCCGGGACTAGCGGGAGAAACAATGAGCAGTTCTTC CASSPGTSGRNNEQFF
- TRBJ2-2 TRBD2 TRBV19 TGTGCCAGTAGTATAGACCTGACTAGCGGGATAACCGGGGAGCTGTTTTTT CASSIDLTSGITGELFF
once TRBJ1-1 TRBD1 TRBV29-1 TGCAGCGTTGCCCCCCGGACAGGGTTGAACACTGAAGCTTTCTTT CSVAPRTGLNTEAFF
- TRBJ1-3 - TRBV4-1 TGCGCCAGCAGCCAATCCAAAATTAGCTCTGGAAACACCATATATTTT CASSQSKISSGNTIYF
- TRBJ1-5 TRBD1 TRBV28 TGTGCCAGCAGCCCCAGGACAGGGATTCAGCCCCAGCATTTT CASSPRTGIQPQHF
- TRBJ2-3 TRBD2 TRBV7-9 TGTGCCAGCAGCCTCGGGGGGGTCACAGATACGCAGTATTTT CASSLGGVTDTQYF
- TRBJ2-2 - TRBV7-2 TGTGCCAGCAGCTTTGGGGAGGCTACCGGGGAGCTGTTTTTT CASSFGEATGELFF
- TRBJ2-6 TRBD1 TRBV29-1 TGCAGCGCAGGACAGGGCAACTCTGGGGCCGACGTCCTGACTTTC CSAGQGNSGADVLTF
- TRBJ1-1 - TRBV6-5 TGTGCCAGCGGGAGGCCCTCTACTGAAGCTTTCTTT CASGRPSTEAFF
once TRBJ2-5 - TRBV6-6 TGTGCCAGCAGTTACATCACGGGATGGGAAGAGACCCAGTACTTC CASSYITGWEETQYF
- TRBJ2-3 - TRBV10-3 TGTGCCATCAGTGAGTCTAGAGGGCCCTACACAGATACGCAGTATTTT CAISESRGPYTDTQYF
once TRBJ1-6 TRBD1 TRBV6-1 TGTGCCAGCAGGAGGACAGGAGACTCACCCCTCCACTTT CASRRTGDSPLHF
- TRBJ1-5 - TRBV7-8 TGTGCCAGCAGCGGAGGACAGTATAGCAATCAGCCCCAGCATTTT CASSGGQYSNQPQHF
- TRBJ1-1 TRBD1 TRBV27 TGTGCCAGCAGTTTACAGGTTCAGGGGGGCACTGAAGCTTTCTTT CASSLQVQGGTEAFF
- TRBJ2-3 TRBD2 TRBV4-1 TGCGCCAGCAGCCAACGGTGGACTAGCGGGAGCAGCACAGATACGCAGTATTTT CASSQRWTSGSSTDTQYF
- TRBJ2-5 TRBD1 TRBV7-3 TGTGCCAGCAGCCCCGGGACAGGGAGTGAGACCCAGTACTTC CASSPGTGSETQYF
once TRBJ1-4 - TRBV6-5 TGTGCCAGCAGTTCACACAGTTTCCCCAACGGTGAAAAACTGTTTTTT CASSSHSFPNGEKLFF